The 15 T cell receptor beta chains below all came from one sample that was sequenced in a study of blood T cell repertoires in COVID-19. Data came from immunoSEQ multiplex PCR; TCRdb stores just in-frame clones and leaves some out. Among 150,000 to 200,000 clones, roughly 85% were seen once, and the ten largest hold roughly 8.7%. The sequenced sample consisted of peripheral blood. These receptors originate from a man aged 45-65 years with active or convalescent COVID-19.

This clone has only one observation. The genes are TRBV19 and TRBJ1-2; 9 bases fit TRBD1. The length of the CDR3 is 15 residues. V gave up 3 bases and J gave up 4 bases; unmatched junction bases: 6. Germline V gives CDR1 LNHDA, CDR2 SQIVND (reference sequence). The CDR3 loop reads CASSIGQGPIYGYTF. The CDR3 bases are TGTGCCAGTAGTATTGGACAGGGGCCGATCTATGGCTACACCTTC.

The rearrangement uses TRBV18 and TRBJ1-2; TRBD1 agrees at 8 bases. The ends lost 6 bases at V and 6 bases at J; junction bases unmatched: 9. The CDR3 has 14 amino acids. Per the germline V gene, CDR1 is KGHSH and CDR2 is LQKENI. The CDR3 sequence is CASSTLQGVNGYTF. DNA of the CDR3: TGTGCCAGCTCCACCTTACAGGGGGTGAATGGCTACACCTTC.

The rearrangement uses TRBV7-6 and TRBJ1-2, with D possibly TRBD1 on 5 matching bases. This CDR3 is built from 14 residues. The V end lost 1 base, the J end lost 5 bases, and 11 bases lay between the germline ends. Germline loops: CDR1 SGHVS, CDR2 FNYEAQ. This CDR3 is CASSLEGRGYGYTF. The CDR3 DNA sequence: TGTGCCAGCAGCTTAGAGGGGCGGGGGTATGGCTACACCTTC. Using reference TRBV7-6 and TRBJ1-2 for the parts outside the CDR3, the full variable domain is GAGVSQSPRYKVTKRGQDVALRCDPISGHVSLYWYRQALGQGPEFLTYFNYEAQQDKSGLPNDRFSAERPEGSISTLTIQRTEQRDSAMYRCASSLEGRGYGYTFGSGTRLTVV.

The CDR3 region is CASSPDSATNEKLFF. CDR3 bases: TGTGCCAGCAGTCCGGACAGCGCAACTAATGAAAAACTGTTTTTT. The chain combines TRBV27 with TRBJ1-4, with TRBD1 as a possible D gene (6 bases). V was clipped by 5 bases and J by 0 bases, with 10 bases between them. This CDR3 is built from 15 residues. Per germline, CDR1 MNHEY and CDR2 SMNVEV (reference sequence).

The chain joins TRBV19 to TRBJ1-6, with TRBD1 matching 7 bases. The J segment lost 10 bases and the V segment lost 4 bases, leaving 13 bases of the junction unmatched. This CDR3 contains 16 residues. The germline gives CDR1 LNHDA, CDR2 SQIVND (reference sequence). CDR3 DNA sequence: TGTGCCAGTAGTAGCCCCGGGACAGAAGGAAACTCACCCCTCCACTTT. Its protein product is CASSSPGTEGNSPLHF.

The V gene is TRBV7-9, the J gene TRBJ1-2; no clear D. CDR1 is SEHNR and CDR2 is FQNEAQ in the germline V gene (reference sequence). The V end lost 6 bases, the J end lost 3 bases, and 8 bases lay between the germline ends. The CDR3 is 12 residues long. CDR3 region: CASRAMDYGYTF. Written as DNA, the CDR3 is TGTGCCAGCAGGGCAATGGACTATGGCTACACCTTC.

The chain carries TRBV15 and TRBJ1-5; the match to TRBD1 covers 10 bases. Germline lookup yields CDR1 LNHNV and CDR2 YYDKDF (reference sequence). The CDR3 has 15 amino acids. With 1 base clipped from V and 6 bases from J, the junction kept 3 bases outside the gene matches. The CDR3 loop is CATSRAGTGVQPQHF. The CDR3 region has the DNA TGTGCCACCAGCAGAGCTGGGACAGGGGTTCAGCCCCAGCATTTT.

The chain combines TRBV18 with TRBJ2-5; possible D gene TRBD1, 6 bases. V lost 6 bases, J lost 5 bases, and 13 bases lay in between. The CDR3 is 13 residues long. Germline CDR1 KGHSH, CDR2 LQKENI. As DNA, the CDR3 is TGTGCCAGCTCCCCGAGGGACACCGAGACCCAGTACTTC. It specifies CASSPRDTETQYF.

The chain joins TRBV6-5 to TRBJ2-2, with D possibly matching TRBD1 (5 bases). CDR1 and CDR2 from the germline V gene are MNHEY and SVGAGI. The CDR3 spans 13 residues. The ends were cut back, 8 bases at V and 1 base at J, with 8 bases in the middle. DNA for the CDR3: TGTGCCAGCGCCAGGGAGAACACCGGGGAGCTGTTTTTT. Its protein is CASARENTGELFF.

V usage is TRBV6-5 and J usage is TRBJ1-6; D gene uncertain. The CDR3 spans 15 residues. Trimming took off 2 bases at V and 10 bases at J, with 15 bases between the two ends. Germline CDR1 is MNHEY and CDR2 is SVGAGI. The CDR3 DNA is TGTGCCAGCAGTTACGTGACCGCGGATGAATCACCCCTCCACTTT. This sequence encodes CASSYVTADESPLHF.

CDR3: CASRELAGDPYEQYF. Written as DNA, the CDR3 is TGTGCCAGCAGGGAACTAGCGGGAGACCCCTACGAGCAGTACTTC. This rearrangement joins TRBV7-6 to TRBJ2-7; 11 bases are a match to TRBD2. The germline CDR1 and CDR2 sequences are SGHVS and FNYEAQ. The V gene end was trimmed by 6 bases and the J gene end by 2 bases; junction bases not matched to a gene: 6. The CDR3 consists of 15 residues.

The CDR3 sequence: CASSLGSVGVGYF. CDR3 coding DNA: TGTGCCAGCAGTTTAGGCTCCGTCGGGGTTGGGTACTTC. The chain links TRBV12-3 or TRBV12-4 to TRBJ2-7; a possible D gene is TRBD2 (5 bases). Trimming pared 1 base from V and 12 bases from J, leaving 16 bases between. The CDR3 consists of 13 residues.

The chain employs TRBV7-2 and TRBJ2-5; TRBD2 matches at 10 bases. The germline gives CDR1 SGHTA, CDR2 FQGNSA. J was trimmed by 6 bases and V by 1 base; bases with no gene match: 5. This CDR3 is built from 15 residues. The CDR3 DNA follows: TGTGCCAGCAGCTTAGTAGAGACTAGCGGGCAGACCCAGTACTTC. The encoded protein is CASSLVETSGQTQYF.

This chain joins TRBV19 and TRBJ1-5; the match to TRBD1 covers 8 bases. The CDR3 totals 16 residues. V shed 6 bases and J 0 bases; nucleotides not matched to a gene: 7. Germline V lookup: CDR1 LNHDA, CDR2 SQIVND (reference sequence). DNA for the CDR3: TGTGCCAGTAGGCCCAGGACAGGGTATAGCAATCAGCCCCAGCATTTT. Protein product: CASRPRTGYSNQPQHF.

In its sample, this clone was seen a few times. CDR3 amino acids: CASSQPTGGKGYTF. In DNA form, the CDR3 reads TGCGCCAGCAGCCAACCTACAGGGGGCAAAGGCTACACCTTC. The chain carries TRBV4-3 and TRBJ1-2, with 9 bases aligning to TRBD1. The length of the CDR3 is 14 residues. J lost 8 bases, V lost 2 bases, and 6 bases had no gene match. In germline, CDR1 is LGHNA, CDR2 YSLEER.